The present TCR beta chain was sequenced within a study of tumor-infiltrating lymphocytes in primary liver carcinoma. Study context: Samples yielded about 3.65 to 8 million productive TCRbeta reads, similar across tissue types.

This clonotype was seen a few times. The antigen is undetermined. This sequence may be a read error, since a much larger clone differs from it by one base. The input was 450 to 500 ng total RNA; TCR beta cDNA was made from it with a constant-region primer. Generation of the TCR beta libraries relied on three nested multiplex PCR rounds using slightly modified ARM-PCR. One entry per CDR3 protein results from TCRdb running MiXCR on the multiplex PCR reads. The profile shows 20,000 to 25,000 distinct CDR3 sequences, around 72% of them singletons. Whole-study results and caveats: When set against blood, tumors had a significantly higher top-250-clone fraction (p = 0.039).

Total RNA and DNA came together from around 20-30 mg of bulk tissue without cell sorting. Tumor regions sampled: superior, inferior, left, right poles, and centre. This receptor was identified in a man aged 35 to 55 with primary liver carcinoma and hepatitis B virus infection. Material for sequencing was liver tumor tissue from sampling region 1. Subset: tumor region T1, superior pole.

The CDR3 spells CVSSPWGTQLNTEAFF. The CDR3 nucleotides read TGTGTCAGCAGCCCATGGGGAACTCAGCTGAACACTGAAGCTTTCTTT. The chain joins TRBV11-3 to TRBJ1-1; D unclear. CDR3 length: 16 residues. Germline CDR1 reads SGHNT; CDR2 reads YENEEA. Combining the CDR3 with reference TRBV11-3 and TRBJ1-1 gives the whole variable domain EAGVVQSPRYKIIEKKQPVAFWCNPISGHNTLYWYLQNLGQGPELLIRYENEEAVDDSQLPKDRFSAERLKGVDSTLKIQPAELGDSAVYLCVSSPWGTQLNTEAFFGQGTRLTVV.